These T cell receptor beta chains were read from a single sample in a study of blood T cell repertoires in COVID-19. TCRdb's table, derived via immunoSEQ multiplex PCR, lists solely in-frame clones and lacks some. The sample has about 60,000 clones, approximately 80% seen once; the top ten hold roughly 10%. Sequencing used peripheral blood. All receptors come from a middle-aged man with COVID-19, enrolled during active disease. CDR3s leave out the opening cysteine and the closing phenylalanine or tryptophan. For some rows the clone size is stated as once, few or many, or as a class when expanded; others skip it.

size: few
J: TRBJ1-2
V: TRBV4-3
CDR3: ASSQGTGSNIGYT

size: .
J: TRBJ2-3
V: TRBV13
CDR3: ASSRGTSGRGADTQY

size: many
J: TRBJ1-1
V: TRBV28
CDR3: ASSLLQGGMGNTEAF

size: .
J: TRBJ2-7
V: TRBV27
CDR3: ASSPTNGGSYEQY

size: .
J: TRBJ2-5
V: TRBV11-2
CDR3: ASKRAGGRETQY

size: .
J: TRBJ1-5
V: TRBV19
CDR3: ASNWQGGQPQH

size: once
J: TRBJ1-5
V: TRBV30
CDR3: AWSADRGPNQPQH

size: .
J: TRBJ1-4
V: TRBV16
CDR3: ASSPDLFRGEKLF

size: .
J: TRBJ2-3
V: TRBV6-6
CDR3: ASSPRIGTQY

size: .
J: TRBJ2-7
V: TRBV14
CDR3: ASSQELVGEQY

size: .
J: TRBJ1-6
V: TRBV7-8
CDR3: ASSLQDSPLH

size: .
J: TRBJ2-7
V: TRBV6-5
CDR3: ASSFVGLAGVNEQY

size: once
J: TRBJ2-7
V: TRBV5-1
CDR3: ASSLDGTSYEQY

size: once
J: TRBJ1-1
V: TRBV5-4
CDR3: ASRSRSLNTEAF

size: .
J: TRBJ2-7
V: TRBV10-2
CDR3: ASGTSGYEQY

size: .
J: TRBJ2-1
V: TRBV11-2
CDR3: ASSLYSEQF

size: .
J: TRBJ1-3
V: TRBV6-5
CDR3: ASRQGSGNTIY

size: .
J: TRBJ2-7
V: TRBV10-3
CDR3: AISEGGRDQY

size: .
J: TRBJ2-2
V: TRBV30
CDR3: AWSPTGAGTGELF

size: .
J: TRBJ1-1
V: TRBV6-1
CDR3: ASSEPVGQVPWEAF

size: .
J: TRBJ2-1
V: TRBV3-1/TRBV3-2
CDR3: ASSPGYNEQF

size: .
J: TRBJ2-3
V: TRBV6-2/TRBV6-3
CDR3: ASSYDSGRGADTQY

size: few
J: TRBJ1-3
V: TRBV7-2
CDR3: ASSLIWGAGNTIY

size: .
J: TRBJ1-3
V: TRBV2
CDR3: ASIRQVFSGNTIY

size: .
J: TRBJ2-7
V: TRBV5-1
CDR3: ASSLEGVGYEQY

size: few
J: TRBJ2-7
V: TRBV7-8
CDR3: ASSIVTSGSWEQY

size: once
J: TRBJ2-1
V: TRBV4-2
CDR3: ASSQSTSGSNEQF

size: .
J: TRBJ1-2
V: TRBV28
CDR3: ASCNAGGVNYGYT

size: few
J: TRBJ1-4
V: TRBV20-1
CDR3: SASSQGQGEKLF

size: .
J: TRBJ2-3
V: TRBV19
CDR3: ASSMGSATDTQY

size: .
J: TRBJ1-6
V: TRBV27
CDR3: ATKPQRGSYNSPLH

size: .
J: TRBJ2-3
V: TRBV4-1
CDR3: ASSQTTSGAFTDTQY

size: .
J: TRBJ2-1
V: TRBV4-1
CDR3: ASSQSLQLAGPQVSEQF

size: .
J: TRBJ2-2
V: TRBV30
CDR3: AWTQLAGGRAGELF

size: .
J: TRBJ1-5
V: TRBV18
CDR3: ASSSTGWNQPQH

size: .
J: TRBJ2-7
V: TRBV28
CDR3: ASSSGGLYEQY

size: .
J: TRBJ2-5
V: TRBV9
CDR3: ASSVGQKETQY

size: .
J: TRBJ2-3
V: TRBV2
CDR3: ASSYGLVSDTQY

size: .
J: TRBJ2-7
V: TRBV5-5
CDR3: ASSLGTQAPYEQY

size: few
J: TRBJ2-7
V: TRBV30
CDR3: AWRDRQGIAYEQY

size: .
J: TRBJ2-2
V: TRBV7-3
CDR3: ASSSQTSAGELF

size: few
J: TRBJ1-4
V: TRBV28
CDR3: ASSGFQGGNEKLF

size: few
J: TRBJ2-7
V: TRBV30
CDR3: AWSVRGTHEQY

size: .
J: TRBJ2-7
V: TRBV4-2
CDR3: ASSQDLRGTSGGGISYEQY

size: once
J: TRBJ2-7
V: TRBV21-1
CDR3: ASSKAQGLVLYEQY

size: .
J: TRBJ2-6
V: TRBV28
CDR3: ASSQTGASGANVLT

size: .
J: TRBJ2-2
V: TRBV6-1
CDR3: ASSESTGVGTGELF

size: once
J: TRBJ2-7
V: TRBV2
CDR3: ASRVSSYEQY

size: few
J: TRBJ1-2
V: TRBV6-2/TRBV6-3
CDR3: ASSTLQENYGYT

size: .
J: TRBJ2-1
V: TRBV28
CDR3: ASSRRGLAGLNEQF

size: .
J: TRBJ1-2
V: TRBV15
CDR3: ATSSGTVLSYGYT

size: .
J: TRBJ2-5
V: TRBV7-9
CDR3: ASSWGQLQETQY

size: few
J: TRBJ2-5
V: TRBV27
CDR3: ASSSNSGRGETQY

size: .
J: TRBJ2-1
V: TRBV10-3
CDR3: AISEGLAGSNEQF

size: .
J: TRBJ1-2
V: TRBV2
CDR3: ASSSFRQGARGYT

size: .
J: TRBJ2-2
V: TRBV6-5
CDR3: ASSSGTGGTGELF

size: .
J: TRBJ1-2
V: TRBV3-1/TRBV3-2
CDR3: ASSSGGHGYT

size: .
J: TRBJ2-1
V: TRBV4-1
CDR3: ASSQVQTSGDYNEQF

size: .
J: TRBJ1-2
V: TRBV30
CDR3: AWHRDRGRRGYT

size: .
J: TRBJ1-1
V: TRBV28
CDR3: ASSPRGAGNTEAF